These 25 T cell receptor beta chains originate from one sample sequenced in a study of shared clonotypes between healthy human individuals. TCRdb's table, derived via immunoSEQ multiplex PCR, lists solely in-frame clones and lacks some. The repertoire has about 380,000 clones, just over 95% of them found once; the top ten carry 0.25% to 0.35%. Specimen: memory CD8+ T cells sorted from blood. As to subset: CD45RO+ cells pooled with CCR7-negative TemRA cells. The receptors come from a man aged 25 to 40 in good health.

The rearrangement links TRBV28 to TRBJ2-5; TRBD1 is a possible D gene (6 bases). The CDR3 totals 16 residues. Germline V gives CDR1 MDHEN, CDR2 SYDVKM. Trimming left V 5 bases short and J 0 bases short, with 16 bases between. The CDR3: CASSRQGPQYQETQYF. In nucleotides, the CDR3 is TGTGCCAGCAGTCGGCAGGGGCCACAGTACCAAGAGACCCAGTACTTC. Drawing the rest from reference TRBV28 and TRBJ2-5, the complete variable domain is DVKVTQSSRYLVKRTGEKVFLECVQDMDHENMFWYRQDPGLGLRLIYFSYDVKMKEKGDIPEGYSVSREKKERFSLILESASTNQTSMYLCASSRQGPQYQETQYFGPGTRLLVL.

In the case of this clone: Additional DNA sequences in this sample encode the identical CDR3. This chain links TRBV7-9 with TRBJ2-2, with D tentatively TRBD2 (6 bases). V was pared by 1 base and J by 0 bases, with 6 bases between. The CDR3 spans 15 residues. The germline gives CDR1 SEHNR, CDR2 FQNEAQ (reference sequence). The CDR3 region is CASSLGGANTGELFF. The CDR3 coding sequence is TGTGCCAGCAGCTTAGGCGGGGCGAACACCGGGGAGCTGTTTTTT.

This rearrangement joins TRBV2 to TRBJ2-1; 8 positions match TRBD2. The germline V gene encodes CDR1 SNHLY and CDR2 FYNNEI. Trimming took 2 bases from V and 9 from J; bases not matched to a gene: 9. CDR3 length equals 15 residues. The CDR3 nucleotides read TGTGCCAGCAGTGAAATAGCGGGAACCGTCGGTGAGCAGTTCTTC. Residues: CASSEIAGTVGEQFF. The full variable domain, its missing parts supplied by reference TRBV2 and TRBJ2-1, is EPEVTQTPSHQVTQMGQEVILRCVPISNHLYFYWYRQILGQKVEFLVSFYNNEISEKSEIFDDQFSVERPDGSNFTLKIRSTKLEDSAMYFCASSEIAGTVGEQFFGPGTRLTVL.

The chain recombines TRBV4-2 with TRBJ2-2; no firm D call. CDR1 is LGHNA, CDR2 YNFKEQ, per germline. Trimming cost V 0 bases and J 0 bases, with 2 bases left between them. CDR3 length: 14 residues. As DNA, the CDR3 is TGTGCCAGCAGCCAAGAGTCGAACACCGGGGAGCTGTTTTTT. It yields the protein CASSQESNTGELFF.

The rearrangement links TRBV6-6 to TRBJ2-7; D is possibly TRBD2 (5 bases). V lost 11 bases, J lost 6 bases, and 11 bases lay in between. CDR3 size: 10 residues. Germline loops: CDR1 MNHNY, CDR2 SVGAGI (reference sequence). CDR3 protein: CAAGESEQYF. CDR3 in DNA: TGTGCCGCCGGGGAATCCGAGCAGTACTTC.

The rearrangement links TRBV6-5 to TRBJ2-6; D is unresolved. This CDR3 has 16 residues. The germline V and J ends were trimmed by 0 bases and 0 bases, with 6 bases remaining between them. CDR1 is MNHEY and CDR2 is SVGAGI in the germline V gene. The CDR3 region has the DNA TGTGCCAGCAGTTACTCAGGACGCTCTGGGGCCAACGTCCTGACTTTC. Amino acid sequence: CASSYSGRSGANVLTF.

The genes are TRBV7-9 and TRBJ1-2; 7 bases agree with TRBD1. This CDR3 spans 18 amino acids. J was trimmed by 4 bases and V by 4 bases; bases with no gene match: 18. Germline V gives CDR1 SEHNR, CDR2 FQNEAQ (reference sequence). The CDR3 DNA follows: TGTGCCAGCAGCTCCCCGTTGGACAGGAATGTCACTACCTATGGCTACACCTTC. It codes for CASSSPLDRNVTTYGYTF.

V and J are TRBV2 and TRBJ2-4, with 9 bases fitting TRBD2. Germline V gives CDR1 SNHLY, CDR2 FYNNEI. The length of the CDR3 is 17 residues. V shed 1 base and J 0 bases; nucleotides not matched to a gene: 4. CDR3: CASSEELAGIAKNIQYF. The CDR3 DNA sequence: TGTGCCAGCAGTGAAGAGCTAGCGGGAATAGCCAAAAACATTCAGTACTTC. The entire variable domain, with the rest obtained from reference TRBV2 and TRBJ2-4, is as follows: EPEVTQTPSHQVTQMGQEVILRCVPISNHLYFYWYRQILGQKVEFLVSFYNNEISEKSEIFDDQFSVERPDGSNFTLKIRSTKLEDSAMYFCASSEELAGIAKNIQYFGAGTRLSVL.

The CDR3 DNA reads TGTGCCAGCAGCTCCCCGGGACTGCCGAACACCGGGGAGCTGTTTTTT. Residues: CASSSPGLPNTGELFF. The V call is TRBV7-8, the J call TRBJ2-2; the D gene is possibly TRBD2 (6 bases). The V end was cut by 4 bases, the J end by 0 bases, with 12 bases between. This CDR3 is 16 amino acids long. Germline loops: CDR1 SGHVS, CDR2 FQNEAQ. Using reference TRBV7-8 and TRBJ2-2 for the parts outside the CDR3, the full variable domain is GAGVSQSPRYKVAKRGQDVALRCDPISGHVSLFWYQQALGQGPEFLTYFQNEAQLDKSGLPSDRFFAERPEGSVSTLKIQRTQQEDSAVYLCASSSPGLPNTGELFFGEGSRLTVL.

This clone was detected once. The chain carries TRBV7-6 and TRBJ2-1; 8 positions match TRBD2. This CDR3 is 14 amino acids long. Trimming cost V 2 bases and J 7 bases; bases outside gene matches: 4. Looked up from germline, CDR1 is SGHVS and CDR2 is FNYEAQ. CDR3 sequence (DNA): TGTGCCAGCAGCTTACCGGGAGGGGGGAATGAGCAGTTCTTC. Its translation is CASSLPGGGNEQFF.

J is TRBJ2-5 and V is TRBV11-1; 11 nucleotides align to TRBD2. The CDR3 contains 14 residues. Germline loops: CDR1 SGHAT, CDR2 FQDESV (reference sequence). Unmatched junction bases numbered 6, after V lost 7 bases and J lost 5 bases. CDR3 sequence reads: CASTVAGGGETQYF. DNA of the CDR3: TGTGCCAGCACGGTAGCGGGAGGGGGGGAGACCCAGTACTTC.

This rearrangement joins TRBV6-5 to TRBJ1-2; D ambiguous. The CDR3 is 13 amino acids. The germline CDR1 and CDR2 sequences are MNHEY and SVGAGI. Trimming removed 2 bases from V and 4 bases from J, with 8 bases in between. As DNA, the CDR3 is TGTGCCAGCAGTTACGGGAGGATCTATGGCTACACCTTC. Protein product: CASSYGRIYGYTF.

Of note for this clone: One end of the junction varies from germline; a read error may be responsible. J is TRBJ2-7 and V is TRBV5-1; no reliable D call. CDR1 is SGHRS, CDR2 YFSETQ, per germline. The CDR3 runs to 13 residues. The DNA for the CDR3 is TGCACCAGCAGCTTAGAGATCCCCTACGAGCAGTACTTC. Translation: CTSSLEIPYEQYF.

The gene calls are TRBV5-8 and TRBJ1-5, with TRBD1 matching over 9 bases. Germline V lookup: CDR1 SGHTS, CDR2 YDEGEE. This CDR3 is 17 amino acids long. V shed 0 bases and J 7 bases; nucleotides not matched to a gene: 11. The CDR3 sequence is CASSLVFFGTGNQPQHF. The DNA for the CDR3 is TGTGCCAGCAGCTTGGTTTTTTTCGGGACAGGGAACCAGCCCCAGCATTTT.

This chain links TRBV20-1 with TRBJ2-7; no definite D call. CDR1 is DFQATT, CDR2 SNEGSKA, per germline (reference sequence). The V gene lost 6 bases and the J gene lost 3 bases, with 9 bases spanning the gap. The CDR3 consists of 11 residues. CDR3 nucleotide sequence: TGCAGTGCCCCGCTAGTCTACGAGCAGTACTTC. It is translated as CSAPLVYEQYF.

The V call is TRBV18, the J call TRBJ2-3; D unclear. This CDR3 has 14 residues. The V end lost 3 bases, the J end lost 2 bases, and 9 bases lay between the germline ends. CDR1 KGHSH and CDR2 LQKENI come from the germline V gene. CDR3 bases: TGTGCCAGCTCACCCGGCAGGCACACAGATACGCAGTATTTT. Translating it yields CASSPGRHTDTQYF.

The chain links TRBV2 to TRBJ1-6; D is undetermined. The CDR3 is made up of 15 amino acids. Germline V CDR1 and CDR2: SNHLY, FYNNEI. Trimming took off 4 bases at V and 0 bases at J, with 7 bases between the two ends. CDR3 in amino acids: CASSAESSYNSPLHF. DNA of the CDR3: TGTGCCAGCAGTGCTGAGAGCTCCTATAATTCACCCCTCCACTTT.

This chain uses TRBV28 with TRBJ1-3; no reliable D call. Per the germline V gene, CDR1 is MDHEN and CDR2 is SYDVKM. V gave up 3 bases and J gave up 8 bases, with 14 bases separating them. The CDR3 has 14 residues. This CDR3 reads CASSFLEGTHTIYF. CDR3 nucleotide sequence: TGTGCCAGCAGTTTTTTAGAGGGTACTCACACCATATATTTT.

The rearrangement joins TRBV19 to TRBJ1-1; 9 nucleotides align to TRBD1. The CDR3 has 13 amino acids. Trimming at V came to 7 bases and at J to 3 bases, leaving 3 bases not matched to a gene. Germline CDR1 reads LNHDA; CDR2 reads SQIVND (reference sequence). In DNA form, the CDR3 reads TGTGCCAGTATCCGGACAGGGGACACTGAAGCTTTCTTT. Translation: CASIRTGDTEAFF.

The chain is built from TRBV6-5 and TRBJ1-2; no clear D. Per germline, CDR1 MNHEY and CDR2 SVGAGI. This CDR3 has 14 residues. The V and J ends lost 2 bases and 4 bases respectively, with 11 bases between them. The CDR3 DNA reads TGTGCCAGCAGTTACCGAGGACTTGGCTATGGCTACACCTTC. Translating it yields CASSYRGLGYGYTF.

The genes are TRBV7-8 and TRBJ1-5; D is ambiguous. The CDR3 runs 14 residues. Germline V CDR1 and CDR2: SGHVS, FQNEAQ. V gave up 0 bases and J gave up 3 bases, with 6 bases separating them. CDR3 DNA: TGTGCCAGCAGCTTAGCAGGAGCCAATCAGCCCCAGCATTTT. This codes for CASSLAGANQPQHF.

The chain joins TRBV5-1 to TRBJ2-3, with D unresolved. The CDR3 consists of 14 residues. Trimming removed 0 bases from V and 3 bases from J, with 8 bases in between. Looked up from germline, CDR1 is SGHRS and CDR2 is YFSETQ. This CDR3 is CASSLADRTDTQYF. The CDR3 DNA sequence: TGCGCCAGCAGCTTGGCCGATAGGACAGATACGCAGTATTTT.

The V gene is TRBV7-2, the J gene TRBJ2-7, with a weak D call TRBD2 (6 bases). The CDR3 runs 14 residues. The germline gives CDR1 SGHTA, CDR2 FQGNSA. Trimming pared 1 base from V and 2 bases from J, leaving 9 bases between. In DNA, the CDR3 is TGTGCCAGCAGCTTAGATCCGGGGGCCTACGAGCAGTACTTC. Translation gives CASSLDPGAYEQYF.

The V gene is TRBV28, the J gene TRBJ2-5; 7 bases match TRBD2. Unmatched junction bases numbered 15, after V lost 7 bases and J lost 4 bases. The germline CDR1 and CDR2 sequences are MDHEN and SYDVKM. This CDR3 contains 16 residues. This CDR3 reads CASTPRGGLAGETQYF. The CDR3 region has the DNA TGTGCCAGCACCCCGCGGGGAGGGTTAGCGGGAGAGACCCAGTACTTC.

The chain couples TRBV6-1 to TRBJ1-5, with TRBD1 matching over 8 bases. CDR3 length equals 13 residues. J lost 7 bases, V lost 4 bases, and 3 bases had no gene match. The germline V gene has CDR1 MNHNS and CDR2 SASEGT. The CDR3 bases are TGTGCCAGCAGTGTACAGGGGGACCAGCCCCAGCATTTT. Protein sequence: CASSVQGDQPQHF.